These 22 T cell receptor beta chains originate from one sample sequenced in a study of neurological immune-mediated disorders. One entry per CDR3 protein, called by TCRdb with MiXCR from the 5' RACE reads. The table has approximately 82,000 distinct CDR3 sequences, over 12% seen once; the top ten hold about 6.8%. Sequencing input: PBMCs. Every receptor here comes from a woman between 45 and 60 years old in good health.

This clonotype came up many times. The genes are TRBV5-1 and TRBJ2-2, with TRBD1 identical over 11 bases. Germline V CDR1 and CDR2: SGHRS, YFSETQ. This CDR3 has 17 amino acids. V was clipped by 3 bases and J by 6 bases; unmatched bases: 10. The CDR3 sequence is CASSSLPGQGDAGELFF. In DNA form, the CDR3 reads TGCGCCAGCAGCTCCCTACCGGGACAGGGGGACGCCGGGGAGCTGTTTTTT.

This clonotype showed up just a few times. V and J are TRBV5-1 and TRBJ2-1; TRBD2 agrees at 9 bases. This CDR3 has 13 amino acids. Per the germline V gene, CDR1 is SGHRS and CDR2 is YFSETQ. Germline trimming cut 4 bases from V and 10 bases from J; bases unmatched to any gene: 6. The CDR3 bases are TGCGCCAGCAGCGGTCTAGCGGGACCCGAGCAGTTCTTC. Its protein product is CASSGLAGPEQFF.

This clonotype was detected ten times or more. The chain uses TRBV7-6 and TRBJ2-4; no firm D call. Per germline, CDR1 SGHVS and CDR2 FNYEAQ. The CDR3 contains 12 residues. Trimming took 8 bases from V and 9 from J, leaving 14 bases between them. The chain's CDR3 is CASASIEGIQYF. DNA of the CDR3: TGTGCCAGCGCCTCAATTGAAGGCATTCAGTACTTC.

This clonotype occurred many times. V gene TRBV5-1 combines with J gene TRBJ2-5; no definite D call. The CDR3 sequence is 14 residues long. Germline assignment: CDR1 SGHRS and CDR2 YFSETQ. The V and J ends lost 1 base and 5 bases respectively, with 12 bases between them. Here the CDR3 reads CASSLLTGRETQYF. The CDR3 nucleotides read TGCGCCAGCAGCTTGTTGACCGGACGGGAGACCCAGTACTTC.

This clonotype was observed at least ten times. The CDR3 bases are TGCAGTGCTATAGGCAACCAAGAGACCCAGTACTTC. The encoded protein is CSAIGNQETQYF. The rearrangement joins TRBV20-1 to TRBJ2-5; no firm D call. This CDR3 has 12 amino acids. Germline V lookup: CDR1 DFQATT, CDR2 SNEGSKA (reference sequence). Trimming took off 4 bases at V and 0 bases at J, with 6 bases between the two ends.

Ten or more counts support this clonotype. The chain has TRBV6-4 and TRBJ2-2, with 7 bases matching TRBD1. Trimming cost V 4 bases and J 3 bases; bases outside gene matches: 2. The germline gives CDR1 MRHNA, CDR2 SNTAGT. This CDR3 has 14 residues. DNA of the CDR3: TGTGCCAGCAGTGGACAGGGCGACACCGGGGAGCTGTTTTTT. Translating gives CASSGQGDTGELFF.

This clonotype was picked up many times. The chain is built from TRBV29-1 and TRBJ1-1; D possibly corresponds to TRBD1 (5 bases). This CDR3 contains 13 residues. Trimming shortened V by 4 bases and J by 6 bases, and 15 bases separated the two germline ends. Looked up from germline, CDR1 is SQVTM and CDR2 is ANQGSEA. CDR3 bases: TGCAGCGTTGGTTCTGGGGCCGGGGCTGAAGCTTTCTTT. Its protein product is CSVGSGAGAEAFF.

In this sample, this clonotype turned up many times. V is TRBV20-1 and J is TRBJ2-7; D call uncertain. Trimming shortened V by 1 base and J by 6 bases, and 13 bases separated the two germline ends. The CDR3 has 13 residues. Looked up from germline, CDR1 is DFQATT and CDR2 is SNEGSKA (reference sequence). CDR3 DNA: TGCAGTGCTAGAGGAGGCGAGTTGGGCGAGCAGTACTTC. Translating it yields CSARGGELGEQYF.

This clonotype was counted at least ten times. The gene calls are TRBV5-1 and TRBJ1-6, with no clear D. V dropped 3 bases and J dropped 7 bases, with 14 bases sitting between them. This CDR3 comprises 15 residues. The germline gives CDR1 SGHRS, CDR2 YFSETQ. CDR3 nucleotides: TGCGCCAGCAGCTCATACGGGCCCTCAAATTCACCCCTCCACTTT. Its protein product is CASSSYGPSNSPLHF.

The table lists this clonotype with many counts. V is TRBV12-3 or TRBV12-4 and J is TRBJ1-2; 9 nucleotides line up with TRBD1. Trimming took 6 bases from V and 6 from J; bases not matched to a gene: 5. This CDR3 is built from 13 residues. In nucleotides, the CDR3 is TGTGCCAGCAGCTCCAACAGGGGGCATGGCTACACCTTC. As protein: CASSSNRGHGYTF.

This clonotype has ten or more counts. This CDR3 reads CASSHGLAGNNEQFF. In nucleotides, the CDR3 is TGTGCCAGCAGCCACGGACTAGCGGGAAACAATGAGCAGTTCTTC. The chain is built from TRBV7-3 and TRBJ2-1, with 12 bases that match TRBD2. Per the germline V gene, CDR1 is SGHTA and CDR2 is FQGTGA. Trimming at V came to 5 bases and at J to 5 bases, leaving 4 bases not matched to a gene. CDR3 size: 15 residues.

This clonotype has at least ten counts. The CDR3 loop is CSAVLGVEQYF. CDR3 nucleotides: TGCAGTGCGGTACTAGGGGTCGAGCAGTACTTC. The chain links TRBV20-1 to TRBJ2-7, with D tentatively TRBD1 or TRBD2 (5 bases each). Germline CDR1 is DFQATT and CDR2 is SNEGSKA (reference sequence). The ends were cut back, 6 bases at V and 6 bases at J, with 12 bases in the middle. CDR3 length: 11 amino acids.

This clonotype was seen at least ten times. This chain joins TRBV24-1 and TRBJ2-3, with 11 nucleotides matching TRBD2. The CDR3 extends over 17 amino acids. Germline V gene sequence: CDR1 KGHDR, CDR2 SFDVKD. J was trimmed by 6 bases and V by 5 bases; bases with no gene match: 12. The CDR3 here is CATSARGSGRAVDTQYF. CDR3 bases: TGTGCCACCAGTGCCCGAGGTAGCGGGAGGGCCGTGGATACGCAGTATTTT.

This clonotype was found a few times. The chain recombines TRBV27 with TRBJ2-2; no firm D call. V lost 5 bases to trimming and J lost 6 bases, with 16 bases between them. The CDR3 is 15 residues long. Germline lookup yields CDR1 MNHEY and CDR2 SMNVEV (reference sequence). CDR3: CASSPAVRRPGELFF. The CDR3 nucleotides are TGTGCCAGCAGTCCTGCGGTCCGCCGCCCCGGGGAGCTGTTTTTT.

This clonotype was detected ten times or more. The V and J genes are TRBV7-6 and TRBJ1-6; possible D gene TRBD1, 5 bases. CDR1 is SGHVS, CDR2 FNYEAQ, per germline. The CDR3 loop spans 15 amino acids. Trimming took off 3 bases at V and 2 bases at J, with 8 bases between the two ends. The CDR3 sequence: CASSFGHPYNSPLHF. The CDR3 DNA follows: TGTGCCAGCAGCTTCGGACACCCCTATAATTCACCCCTCCACTTT.

This clonotype was seen only a few times. V is TRBV7-3 and J is TRBJ1-1; the match to TRBD1 covers 8 bases. CDR1 and CDR2 from the germline V gene are SGHTA and FQGTGA. There are 13 residues in the CDR3. The junction had 2 bases not matched to a gene; V was cut back by 4 bases and J by 4 bases. The CDR3 DNA is TGTGCCAGCAGCTCCAGGGGGCTCACTGAAGCTTTCTTT. Translated, it gives CASSSRGLTEAFF.

Ten or more counts support this clonotype. The chain combines TRBV7-9 with TRBJ2-5; D is unresolved. The germline V gene encodes CDR1 SEHNR and CDR2 FQNEAQ (reference sequence). The V gene lost 1 base and the J gene lost 6 bases, with 9 bases spanning the gap. This CDR3 region has 13 residues. CDR3 bases: TGTGCCAGCAGCTTAGAGGCAGTTAAGACCCAGTACTTC. Translating gives CASSLEAVKTQYF.

In this sample, this clonotype turned up many times. The chain has TRBV7-9 and TRBJ2-7, with 7 bases aligning to TRBD2. V was pared by 4 bases and J by 5 bases, with 2 bases of the junction left unmatched. From germline, CDR1 is SEHNR and CDR2 FQNEAQ (reference sequence). CDR3 length equals 12 residues. For the CDR3, the DNA is TGTGCCAGCAGCTCCAGCGGGAACGAGCAGTACTTC. It encodes CASSSSGNEQYF.

This clonotype was seen only once. The gene calls are TRBV11-2 and TRBJ1-5; unclear D gene. The CDR3 has 14 residues. V was shortened by 0 bases and J by 12 bases, with 15 bases between the two germline ends. Germline values: CDR1 SGHAT, CDR2 FQNNGV. CDR3 region: CASSLDPKFGCQHF. CDR3 DNA sequence: TGTGCCAGCAGCTTAGATCCTAAATTCGGTTGCCAGCATTTT.

This clonotype was counted ten times or more. The chain is built from TRBV5-1 and TRBJ1-6; D is uncertain. Trimming removed 0 bases from V and 5 bases from J, with 12 bases in between. CDR1 SGHRS and CDR2 YFSETQ come from the germline V gene. The CDR3 is 16 amino acids. The CDR3 nucleotides read TGCGCCAGCAGCTTGGATCCGGGAGATCATAATTCACCCCTCCACTTT. Amino acids: CASSLDPGDHNSPLHF.

This clonotype was counted at least ten times. V and J are TRBV5-1 and TRBJ2-4, with 9 bases that match TRBD2. CDR1 SGHRS and CDR2 YFSETQ come from the germline V gene. With 4 bases clipped from V and 9 bases from J, the junction kept 11 bases outside the gene matches. The CDR3 length is 15 residues. The chain's CDR3 is CASSPTGLASIIQYF. DNA of the CDR3: TGCGCCAGCAGCCCGACGGGACTAGCTTCCATCATTCAGTACTTC.

This clonotype occurred a few times. The V and J genes are TRBV5-1 and TRBJ2-3; 10 bases align to TRBD1. Germline values: CDR1 SGHRS, CDR2 YFSETQ. CDR3 size: 15 residues. Trimming took 2 bases from V and 4 from J; bases not matched to a gene: 4. The chain's CDR3 is CASSLGDRGADTQYF. The CDR3 bases are TGCGCCAGCAGCTTAGGGGACAGGGGAGCAGATACGCAGTATTTT.